Sequencing of this T cell receptor beta chain was carried out in a study of cytomegalovirus exposure and HLA in healthy donors. Broader study findings: In a later analysis, at a false discovery rate of 0.05, approximately 16,000 TCR beta sequences were associated with HLA alleles. A link between a missense DCLRE1C variant and TCR beta V- and J-gene trimming emerged from a later analysis.

Points on this clone: The antigen is unknown.

PCR involved 60 Vbeta and 13 Jbeta primers. Profiled with immunoSEQ multiplex PCR; TCRdb holds only in-frame clones, not every one. In the table there are about 180,000 clones, around 80% of which are singletons. The TCR originated in a girl aged 5 to 17 in good health and CMV-seropositive. Material for sequencing was PBMCs.

The CDR3 DNA sequence: TGTGCCAGCAGCCGAGACAGGGGTGGCACTGAAGCTTTCTTT. Protein sequence: CASSRDRGGTEAFF. The V call is TRBV6-1, the J call TRBJ1-1; 8 nucleotides line up with TRBD1. The CDR3 sequence is 14 residues long. CDR1 and CDR2 from the germline V gene are MNHNS and SASEGT. Germline trimming cut 6 bases from V and 4 bases from J; bases unmatched to any gene: 7.